These 30 T cell receptor beta chains came from one sample sequenced in a study of neurological immune-mediated disorders. From the 5' RACE reads, TCRdb called clonotypes with MiXCR, one entry per CDR3 protein. The sample yields roughly 89,000 distinct CDR3 sequences, 2.5% to 3% seen once. The sequencing input was PBMCs. These receptors all stem from a woman in her twenties or thirties with multiple sclerosis.

This rearrangement joins TRBV11-3 to TRBJ2-6, with unresolved D. The CDR3 contains 14 residues. Between the trimmed V and J ends, which lost 5 bases and 4 bases, there was a span of 9 bases. Germline CDR1 reads SGHNT; CDR2 reads YENEEA. The CDR3 protein is CASSPPTGANVLTF. CDR3 sequence (DNA): TGTGCCAGCAGCCCCCCCACGGGGGCCAACGTCCTGACTTTC.

On this clonotype itself: A clone one base away is much larger, so this may be a read error. This chain joins TRBV5-1 and TRBJ2-7; TRBD2 is a possible D gene (5 bases). CDR3 length equals 14 residues. Germline CDR1 SGHRS, CDR2 YFSETQ. In DNA, the CDR3 is TGCGCCAGCAGCTTGGTCCAGGCGGGCTACGAGAAGTACTTC. It is translated as CASSLVQAGYEKYF.

This clonotype occurred many times. The chain links TRBV7-9 to TRBJ2-5; 7 positions agree with TRBD2. CDR1 is SEHNR and CDR2 is FQNEAQ in the germline V gene (reference sequence). This CDR3 region has 14 residues. Trimming took 3 bases from V and 3 from J; bases not matched to a gene: 4. The CDR3 DNA is TGTGCCAGCAGCTTTGCGGGGGTCGAAGAGACCCAGTACTTC. It is translated as CASSFAGVEETQYF. The variable domain in full, completed from reference TRBV7-9 and TRBJ2-5, reads DTGVSQNPRHKITKRGQNVTFRCDPISEHNRLYWYRQTLGQGPEFLTYFQNEAQLEKSRLLSDRFSAERPKGSFSTLEIQRTEQGDSAMYLCASSFAGVEETQYFGPGTRLLVL.

This clonotype was picked up many times. J is TRBJ2-5 and V is TRBV3-1; D gene unclear. The CDR3 consists of 12 residues. The V end was cut by 4 bases, the J end by 5 bases, with 8 bases between. In germline, CDR1 is LGHDT, CDR2 YNNKEL (reference sequence). CDR3 amino acids: CASSPRRETQYF. The DNA for the CDR3 is TGTGCCAGCAGCCCTCGCCGGGAGACCCAGTACTTC.

This clonotype was seen ten or more times. The chain is built from TRBV3-1 and TRBJ2-5; weak D call: TRBD1 (7 bases). CDR1 and CDR2 from the germline V gene are LGHDT and YNNKEL (reference sequence). The CDR3 runs to 15 residues. V was trimmed by 5 bases and J by 4 bases, leaving 17 bases between them. The CDR3 sequence is CASSGTGQVLETQYF. DNA for the CDR3: TGTGCCAGCAGCGGGACTGGACAGGTTTTAGAGACCCAGTACTTC.

This clonotype was found many times. A junction end diverges from the germline sequence, so it may reflect a read error. This sequence joins TRBV6-1 and TRBJ2-7; 7 bases map to TRBD2. Germline V gene lookup returns CDR1 MNHNS and CDR2 SASEGT. This CDR3 is 12 amino acids long. The CDR3 bases are TGTGCCAGCAGTGGCTTTGAGCGGGAATGGAACTTC. Translating it yields CASSGFEREWNF.

This clonotype was counted at least ten times. The chain couples TRBV20-1 to TRBJ2-1; D is ambiguous. Per the germline V gene, CDR1 is DFQATT and CDR2 is SNEGSKA (reference sequence). The CDR3 length is 12 residues. V shed 5 bases and J shed 8 bases, with 13 bases lying between them. In DNA form, the CDR3 reads TGCAGTGCTGAAGGTTCTGTAGATGAGCAGTTCTTC. Residues: CSAEGSVDEQFF.

This clonotype was picked up many times. V and J are TRBV29-1 and TRBJ1-6, with TRBD1 as a possible D gene (6 bases). The ends were cut back, 6 bases at V and 7 bases at J, with 25 bases in the middle. Germline values: CDR1 SQVTM, CDR2 ANQGSEA. This CDR3 is 17 amino acids long. The CDR3 loop is CSVGRGGDSERNSPLHF. The CDR3 nucleotides read TGCAGCGTCGGAAGGGGGGGGGACTCCGAGAGGAATTCACCCCTCCACTTT. Together with reference TRBV29-1 and TRBJ1-6, the CDR3 gives the full variable domain: SAVISQKPSRDICQRGTSLTIQCQVDSQVTMMFWYRQQPGQSLTLIATANQGSEATYESGFVIDKFPISRPNLTFSTLTVSNMSPEDSSIYLCSVGRGGDSERNSPLHFGNGTRLTVT.

This clonotype has at least ten counts. The chain recombines TRBV4-3 with TRBJ2-1; 9 bases line up with TRBD2. The length of the CDR3 is 16 residues. J gave up 4 bases and V 2 bases, and 6 bases lay outside the gene matches. Germline loops: CDR1 LGHNA, CDR2 YSLEER. Here the CDR3 DNA reads TGCGCCAGCAGCCAATTAGCGGGAGTGGGTTACAATGAGCAGTTCTTC. Protein product: CASSQLAGVGYNEQFF.

In this sample, this clonotype turned up many times. J is TRBJ2-1 and V is TRBV5-5, with a tentative D call TRBD2 (6 bases). Germline loops: CDR1 SGHKS, CDR2 YYEKEE (reference sequence). This CDR3 region has 14 residues. The V and J ends lost 0 bases and 4 bases respectively, with 8 bases between them. CDR3 DNA: TGTGCCAGCAGCTTGGGACTAGAGTACAATGAGCAGTTCTTC. Its protein is CASSLGLEYNEQFF. Using reference TRBV5-5 and TRBJ2-1 for the parts outside the CDR3, the full variable domain is DAGVTQSPTHLIKTRGQQVTLRCSPISGHKSVSWYQQVLGQGPQFIFQYYEKEERGRGNFPDRFSARQFPNYSSELNVNALLLGDSALYLCASSLGLEYNEQFFGPGTRLTVL.

This clonotype was picked up many times. V and J are TRBV10-3 and TRBJ1-1; 7 nucleotides match TRBD1. Germline V gene lookup returns CDR1 ENHRY and CDR2 SYGVKD. V dropped 5 bases and J dropped 3; count of bases not matched to a gene: 3. The CDR3 is 13 amino acids. The CDR3 DNA is TGTGCCATCAGTACAGGGGATTACACTGAAGCTTTCTTT. Translated, it gives CAISTGDYTEAFF.

This clonotype has ten or more counts. V and J are TRBV10-2 and TRBJ2-7; 8 bases line up with TRBD2. This CDR3 comprises 13 residues. The V segment lost 4 bases and the J segment 4 bases; nucleotides outside the gene matches: 3. CDR1 and CDR2 from the germline V gene are WSHSY and SAAADI. The CDR3 loop is CASSALAGYEQYF. The DNA of the CDR3 is TGCGCCAGCAGTGCTTTAGCGGGATACGAGCAGTACTTC.

This clonotype was seen at least ten times. The rearrangement uses TRBV20-1 and TRBJ2-7; TRBD1 matches 8 bases. This CDR3 spans 13 amino acids. The germline CDR1 and CDR2 sequences are DFQATT and SNEGSKA (reference sequence). V was pared by 6 bases and J by 3 bases, with 7 bases of the junction left unmatched. CDR3 bases: TGCAGTGCCAGGGGGCAACGGGACTACGAGCAGTACTTC. This encodes CSARGQRDYEQYF.

This clonotype was seen many times. V usage is TRBV5-6 and J usage is TRBJ1-2, with a possible D match to TRBD1 (5 bases). The CDR3 extends over 15 amino acids. The V end was cut by 3 bases, the J end by 4 bases, with 16 bases between. Looked up from germline, CDR1 is SGHDT and CDR2 is YYEEEE. The CDR3 bases are TGTGCCAGCAGCTGGGGCCGGGGGTATGGCTATGGCTACACCTTC. Its protein is CASSWGRGYGYGYTF.

In this sample, this clonotype turned up many times. This chain uses TRBV30 with TRBJ2-1, with D possibly being TRBD1 (5 bases). Germline V gives CDR1 GTSNPN, CDR2 SVGIG (reference sequence). V lost 0 bases and J 13 bases, leaving 10 bases between the germline ends. The CDR3 extends over 11 amino acids. In DNA, the CDR3 is TGTGCCTGGAGTGTAGCTGGGGCACAGTTCTTC. Translation: CAWSVAGAQFF. Looking up the rest from reference TRBV30 and TRBJ2-1 gives the full variable domain: SQTIHQWPATLVQPVGSPLSLECTVEGTSNPNLYWYRQAAGRGLQLLFYSVGIGQISSEVPQNLSASRPQDRQFILSSKKLLLSDSGFYLCAWSVAGAQFFGPGTRLTVL.

This clonotype was picked up many times. The chain joins TRBV24-1 to TRBJ1-2; no reliable D call. The CDR3 covers 11 residues. The germline V gene encodes CDR1 KGHDR and CDR2 SFDVKD. Trimming pared 1 base from V and 4 bases from J, leaving 0 bases between. The CDR3 DNA is TGTGCCACCAGTGATTTCTATGGCTACACCTTC. It is translated as CATSDFYGYTF.

This clonotype was found many times. The chain joins TRBV20-1 to TRBJ1-4, with TRBD1 identical over 7 bases. V gave up 6 bases and J gave up 10 bases; unmatched junction bases: 8. Germline CDR1 reads DFQATT; CDR2 reads SNEGSKA (reference sequence). The CDR3 loop spans 12 amino acids. The CDR3: CSAVGQDVKLFF. CDR3 in DNA: TGCAGTGCCGTAGGACAGGATGTAAAACTGTTTTTT.

This clonotype occurred many times. This chain links TRBV7-2 with TRBJ1-5, with D tentatively TRBD1 (5 bases). Germline values: CDR1 SGHTA, CDR2 FQGNSA. V lost 4 bases, J lost 3 bases, and 13 bases lay in between. The CDR3 contains 15 residues. The CDR3 loop is CASSSERGLNQPQHF. Here the CDR3 DNA reads TGTGCCAGCAGCTCAGAGAGGGGCCTCAATCAGCCCCAGCATTTT.

This clonotype occurred many times. The V call is TRBV5-1, the J call TRBJ1-2; 9 positions match TRBD1. CDR1 and CDR2 (germline): SGHRS, YFSETQ. The CDR3 sequence is 16 residues long. V shed 0 bases and J 0 bases; nucleotides not matched to a gene: 3. The CDR3 DNA sequence: TGCGCCAGCAGCTTGGGGGACAGGGATGCTAACTATGGCTACACCTTC. Its translation is CASSLGDRDANYGYTF.

The sample holds many counts of this clonotype. V is TRBV7-2 and J is TRBJ1-4; D is ambiguous. This CDR3 has 14 amino acids. Trimming pared 7 bases from V and 8 bases from J, leaving 17 bases between. The germline V gene encodes CDR1 SGHTA and CDR2 FQGNSA. Here the CDR3 reads CASTPSGLGEKLFF. The CDR3 DNA is TGTGCCAGCACCCCGTCGGGGTTGGGAGAAAAACTGTTTTTT.

This clonotype was detected ten times or more. V and J are TRBV12-3 or TRBV12-4 and TRBJ2-5; D is perhaps TRBD1 (6 bases). This CDR3 contains 14 residues. Trimming took off 4 bases at V and 4 bases at J, with 13 bases between the two ends. The CDR3 DNA reads as TGTGCCAGCAGTTGGGGACACCTTAGAGAGACCCAGTACTTC. Its translation: CASSWGHLRETQYF.

There are many counts of this clonotype. The chain couples TRBV7-6 to TRBJ2-5; 11 bases align to TRBD2. The CDR3 totals 17 residues. The V and J ends lost 5 bases and 1 base, in that order; junction bases with no gene match: 9. Germline CDR1 is SGHVS and CDR2 is FNYEAQ. CDR3 sequence reads: CASSRGLTSGTQETQYF. CDR3 in DNA: TGTGCCAGCAGCAGGGGACTGACTAGCGGGACCCAAGAGACCCAGTACTTC.

The table lists this clonotype with many counts. The chain joins TRBV11-2 to TRBJ2-2; TRBD1 is a possible D gene (5 bases). This CDR3 region has 14 residues. The V gene's germline CDR1 is SGHAT and CDR2 FQNNGV. The ends were cut back, 2 bases at V and 5 bases at J, with 9 bases in the middle. The DNA of the CDR3 is TGTGCCAGCAGCTTAAGGTCAGGGACCGGGGAGCTGTTTTTT. It yields the protein CASSLRSGTGELFF.

This clonotype was observed many times. The DNA of the CDR3 is TGTGCCAGCAGCTTAGTTGGACTAGCGGGAGGGTTCTACAATGAGCAGTTCTTC. As protein: CASSLVGLAGGFYNEQFF. The chain employs TRBV7-2 and TRBJ2-1; 15 nucleotides agree with TRBD2. V was pared by 1 base and J by 3 bases, with 4 bases of the junction left unmatched. Germline lookup yields CDR1 SGHTA and CDR2 FQGNSA. This CDR3 has 18 residues. Filled out from reference TRBV7-2 and TRBJ2-1, the complete variable domain reads GAGVSQSPSNKVTEKGKDVELRCDPISGHTALYWYRQSLGQGLEFLIYFQGNSAPDKSGLPSDRFSAERTGGSVSTLTIQRTQQEDSAVYLCASSLVGLAGGFYNEQFFGPGTRLTVL.

This clonotype came up many times. An end of the junction differs from the germline gene, which may be a read error. The chain is built from TRBV25-1 and TRBJ2-7; 7 bases agree with TRBD1. This CDR3 comprises 11 residues. CDR1 and CDR2 from the germline V gene are MGHDK and SYGVNS. The CDR3, as DNA: TGTGCCAGCAGTGATATACAGGGGCACCGCTTC. Its protein product is CASSDIQGHRF.

This clonotype has at least ten counts. The chain joins TRBV5-5 to TRBJ2-5; either TRBD1 or TRBD2 may fit D (5 bases each). There are 16 residues in the CDR3. Per the germline V gene, CDR1 is SGHKS and CDR2 is YYEKEE (reference sequence). The ends were cut back, 4 bases at V and 6 bases at J, with 22 bases in the middle. In DNA form, the CDR3 reads TGTGCCAGCAGCGCGACCCCGGGACCTAGTGGGAAGACCCAGTACTTC. As protein: CASSATPGPSGKTQYF.

In its sample, this clonotype was seen many times. This rearrangement joins TRBV7-2 to TRBJ1-1; D may be TRBD1 (6 bases). Looked up from germline, CDR1 is SGHTA and CDR2 is FQGNSA. Trimming cost V 5 bases and J 0 bases, with 13 bases left between them. This CDR3 region has 15 residues. The CDR3 region has the DNA TGTGCCAGCAGCCCTATACAGGGCCTGAACACTGAAGCTTTCTTT. Translation gives CASSPIQGLNTEAFF.

The table lists this clonotype with many counts. V is TRBV29-1 and J is TRBJ1-1; 7 bases are shared with TRBD1. Per germline, CDR1 SQVTM and CDR2 ANQGSEA. The CDR3 runs 13 residues. The V gene end was trimmed by 6 bases and the J gene end by 5 bases; junction bases not matched to a gene: 9. The CDR3 DNA reads as TGCAGCGTCGACAGACAGGGATGGACTGAAGCTTTCTTT. It codes for CSVDRQGWTEAFF.

Ten or more counts support this clonotype. This rearrangement joins TRBV2 to TRBJ2-1; 7 bases are a match to TRBD1. CDR1 and CDR2 from the germline V gene are SNHLY and FYNNEI. Germline trimming cut 6 bases from V and 5 bases from J; bases unmatched to any gene: 1. The length of the CDR3 is 12 residues. Written as DNA, the CDR3 is TGTGCCAGCAGGGGACAGAACAATGAGCAGTTCTTC. The encoded protein is CASRGQNNEQFF.

In its sample, this clonotype was seen many times. The CDR3: CASTEREVSYEQYF. The CDR3 DNA sequence: TGTGCCAGCACCGAGCGGGAGGTATCCTACGAGCAGTACTTC. This chain links TRBV28 with TRBJ2-7; 9 bases line up with TRBD2. Germline CDR1 is MDHEN and CDR2 is SYDVKM. J gave up 1 base and V 7 bases, and 5 bases lay outside the gene matches. This CDR3 has 14 residues.